The 9 T cell receptor beta chains listed next were all sequenced from one sample in a study of memory CD4+ T cells and cytomegalovirus serostatus. Single viable CD3+CD4+CD8-CD45RO+ cells were sorted as the memory CD4+ T cells. Method: immunoSEQ multiplex PCR; TCRdb's copy keeps in-frame clones and lacks some. The profile covers 30,000 to 40,000 clones, with around 74% appearing a single time and less than 0.8% taken by the ten largest. The sample taken for sequencing was memory CD4+ T cells from blood. These TCRs come from an adult in good health and CMV-seronegative. Some clones in this sample may be carry-over from other donors' samples.

The CDR3 coding sequence is TGCAGCGTTGAAGAAGGGGTCAATGGAGGCACCTTCAACTTATCCTACGAGCAGTACTTC. Amino acids: CSVEEGVNGGTFNLSYEQYF. The V call is TRBV29-1, the J call TRBJ2-7; D tentatively fits TRBD1 or TRBD2 (5 bases each). Germline V gene data show CDR1 as SQVTM and CDR2 as ANQGSEA. V was cut by 0 bases and J by 1 base, with 28 bases left in between. This CDR3 region has 20 residues.

A few counts support this clone. This sequence joins TRBV15 and TRBJ2-7, with D unresolved. There are 17 residues in the CDR3. Germline CDR1 LNHNV, CDR2 YYDKDF (reference sequence). Trimming shortened V by 1 base and J by 3 bases, and 19 bases separated the two germline ends. The CDR3: CATSRVFSYAGNYEQYF. The CDR3, as DNA: TGTGCCACCAGCAGAGTTTTTTCCTATGCTGGAAACTACGAGCAGTACTTC. Combining the CDR3 with reference TRBV15 and TRBJ2-7 gives the whole variable domain DAMVIQNPRYQVTQFGKPVTLSCSQTLNHNVMYWYQQKSSQAPKLLFHYYDKDFNNEADTPDNFQSRRPNTSFCFLDIRSPGLGDTAMYLCATSRVFSYAGNYEQYFGPGTRLTVT.

The chain employs TRBV4-1 and TRBJ1-2; D call uncertain. The length of the CDR3 is 15 residues. Germline V gives CDR1 MGHRA, CDR2 YSYEKL. V dropped 1 base and J dropped 3 bases, with 12 bases sitting between them. The DNA of the CDR3 is TGCGCCAGCAGCCAAGCGGGCCAGCGTGACTATGGCTACACCTTC. Its protein is CASSQAGQRDYGYTF.

This chain uses TRBV5-4 with TRBJ1-2, with 8 bases aligning to TRBD1. The CDR3 contains 16 residues. The junction had 15 bases not matched to a gene; V was cut back by 3 bases and J by 8 bases. Per germline, CDR1 SGHNT and CDR2 YYREEE (reference sequence). For the CDR3, the DNA is TGTGCCAGCAGCTCCAGCCCCCGGACAGGGCTAAGGGGCTACACCTTC. It translates to CASSSSPRTGLRGYTF. Looking up the rest from reference TRBV5-4 and TRBJ1-2 gives the full variable domain: ETGVTQSPTHLIKTRGQQVTLRCSSQSGHNTVSWYQQALGQGPQFIFQYYREEENGRGNFPPRFSGLQFPNYSSELNVNALELDDSALYLCASSSSPRTGLRGYTFGSGTRLTVV.

In its sample, this clone was seen a few times. The V gene is TRBV6-5, the J gene TRBJ1-6; a possible D gene is TRBD1 (6 bases). There are 13 residues in the CDR3. The V and J ends lost 6 bases and 11 bases respectively, with 14 bases between them. Germline V CDR1 and CDR2: MNHEY, SVGAGI. The CDR3 region is CASRGQIGAPLHF. In DNA, the CDR3 is TGTGCCAGCAGAGGACAGATAGGGGCACCCCTCCACTTT.

As concerns this clone: Sequence at one end of the junction differs from germline and may be a read error. V gene TRBV30 combines with J gene TRBJ1-5; tentatively, D is TRBD1 (5 bases). The germline V gene encodes CDR1 GTSNPN and CDR2 SVGIG (reference sequence). This CDR3 spans 13 amino acids. DNA of the CDR3: TGTGCCTGGAGTGTAGGGACGGATCAGCTCCAGCATTTT. It specifies CAWSVGTDQLQHF.

The chain employs TRBV4-1 and TRBJ2-2; the match to TRBD2 covers 7 bases. V shed 0 bases, J shed 3 bases, and the junction held 13 bases outside the gene matches. The CDR3 has 19 residues. From germline, CDR1 is MGHRA and CDR2 YSYEKL. This CDR3 is CASSQDVRAGRVYTGELFF. CDR3 nucleotide sequence: TGCGCCAGCAGCCAAGATGTAAGGGCAGGGAGGGTGTACACCGGGGAGCTGTTTTTT.

The chain recombines TRBV6-4 with TRBJ2-1, with 11 bases matching TRBD2. Germline assignment: CDR1 MRHNA and CDR2 SNTAGT. With 3 bases clipped from V and 8 bases from J, the junction kept 6 bases outside the gene matches. This CDR3 region has 15 residues. CDR3 loop: CASSELAGAYDEQFF. Here the CDR3 DNA reads TGTGCCAGCAGTGAACTAGCGGGGGCGTATGATGAGCAGTTCTTC.

The J gene is TRBJ1-1, the V gene TRBV10-3; a possible D gene is TRBD1 (6 bases). Trimming shortened V by 4 bases and J by 3 bases, and 9 bases separated the two germline ends. The V gene's germline CDR1 is ENHRY and CDR2 SYGVKD. This CDR3 region has 13 residues. The CDR3 is CAISGQDDTEAFF. DNA for the CDR3: TGTGCCATCAGTGGACAGGACGACACTGAAGCTTTCTTT.